Ten or more counts support the clone carrying this TCR beta chain. Its antigen is as yet unknown. This sample is part of a study of spatial heterogeneity in lung cancer. As for the study in general: Alpha-chain sequences were consistently detected less often than beta-chain sequences. Findings and caveats of the study: Compared with follow-up, resection was when ubiquitous expanded tumor TCRs appeared in blood more.

Germline V gene lookup returns CDR1 SGHTA and CDR2 FQGTGA. CDR3 length: 13 residues. Trimming took 4 bases from V and 4 from J, leaving 10 bases between them. Noted time point: sample taken at primary tumor resection. Extraction of whole RNA from tumor, nontumor lung or frozen PBMC preceded unsorted sequencing. TCRdb passed the 5' RACE reads through MiXCR, listing each CDR3 protein once. The sample records 55,000 to 75,000 distinct CDR3 sequences, roughly 7.9% being singletons. The chain is built from TRBV7-3 and TRBJ2-5, with D tentatively TRBD2 (7 bases). The TCR was taken from a female donor with early-stage non-small cell lung cancer. The sample here was PBMCs, taken at surgery. The CDR3 sequence is CASSYREGETQYF. The CDR3 DNA follows: TGTGCCAGCAGCTACAGGGAGGGAGAGACCCAGTACTTC.